This T cell receptor (beta chain) was found in a study of T cell repertoires in cytomegalovirus infection (dated by TCRdb to about 2019). Context from the whole study: Donor HLA type was relevant to the analysis, as public TCR beta signatures indicated carriage of CMV infection together with the matching HLA type.

TCRdb lists the instrument as Illumina HiSeq 1500. TCRdb's own reprocessing of the public reads used fastp at Q25 and MiXCR and kept productive beta chains. Identical CDR3 protein sequences are pooled into one entry, listed with their most common genes and DNA. The sample data list roughly 310,000 distinct CDR3 sequences, and 17% of these were observed just once. In total, the top ten clones hold more than 10% of the sample. Study-wide findings and limitations: The ex vivo response was dominated by HLA-C-restricted CMV-specific TCR beta clonotypes, and the single most frequent clonotype in two of eight donors was supplied by these HLA-C-restricted clonotypes. Cumulative frequency of public TCR beta family members discriminated carriers of CMV infection plus the relevant HLA type in this cohort and an independent approximately 400-donor cohort.

This clonotype has at least ten counts. The specificity of this receptor is unknown. Per-base quality was not reported, and no clone a single base away is much larger than it. The germline ends are 16 bases apart after V is trimmed by 5 bases and J by 6 bases. The CDR3 contains 14 residues, cysteine and phenylalanine counted. Just CDR3 DNA is preserved here, 42 bases in frame from base 1. Reading the germline V gene gives CDR1 SGHTA and CDR2 FQGNSA. This clonotype was obtained from a human donor in good health (CMV status not recorded). Some clones in this sample may be carry-over from other donors' samples. The sequencing sample was made of PBMCs. The rearrangement joined TRBV7-2 to TRBJ1-1, with the D gene not confidently named. The CDR3 corresponds to CASSQNPSAAEAFF. The base sequence is TGTGCCAGCAGCCAAAATCCCTCGGCGGCTGAAGCTTTCTTT. With all but the CDR3 taken from the reference TRBV7-2 and TRBJ1-1 genes, the full variable domain is: GAGVSQSPSNKVTEKGKDVELRCDPISGHTALYWYRQSLGQGLEFLIYFQGNSAPDKSGLPSDRFSAERTGGSVSTLTIQRTQQEDSAVYLCASSQNPSAAEAFFGQGTRLTVV.